A selection of T cell receptor beta chains follows, all from one sample in a study of T-cell memory formation after mild COVID-19. TCRdb ran MiXCR on the 5' RACE reads and lists one entry per CDR3 protein. The sample lists under 110,000 distinct CDR3 sequences, about 17% occurring once. The sequencing sample was made of PBMCs or a T cell subset sorted from them (not recorded which). The receptors were sampled from an adult woman who had mild COVID-19 (a few samples of this study predate the infection). Cell type and time point are not known. Both conserved end residues are trimmed from each CDR3.

TRBV12-3/TRBV12-4	TRBJ2-7	ASSPEGGPAYEQY
TRBV4-1	TRBJ2-7	ASSQEGGGSSYEQY
TRBV5-1	TRBJ2-7	ASSLGYSDPYEQY
TRBV24-1	TRBJ2-7	ATSEGQGAAEQY
TRBV6-5	TRBJ2-2	ASRYSGTNTGELF
TRBV6-2/TRBV6-3	TRBJ2-7	ASSHTGGPYEQY
TRBV29-1	TRBJ2-7	SGGTGTAAYEQY
TRBV9	TRBJ2-7	ASSPHGGPSYEQY
TRBV6-5	TRBJ2-2	ASSYSGLAGQFTGELF
TRBV19	TRBJ1-1	ASSISPAEAF
TRBV29-1	TRBJ2-1	SVEEGTGGARNEQF
TRBV12-3/TRBV12-4	TRBJ1-5	ASSLGGPQPQH
TRBV9	TRBJ1-1	ASSVASQDPSTEAF
TRBV7-9	TRBJ2-1	ASSLGVNEQF
TRBV9	TRBJ2-2	ASSVDTLGGPGELF
TRBV23-1	TRBJ1-4	ASSQPLPPREKLF
TRBV4-2	TRBJ2-7	ASSHTGTGLQEQY
TRBV9	TRBJ2-3	ASSLGGQPLTDTQY